Listed below are T cell receptor beta chains from one sample, sequenced in a study of graft-versus-host responses after intestinal transplantation. Only in-frame clones appear in the TCRdb table, and some are missing; sequencing was by immunoSEQ multiplex PCR. The sample carries some 7,000 clones, over 25% recorded once. This specimen was alloreactive CD4+ T cells from a mixed lymphocyte reaction culture, taken before intestinal transplant. These receptors came from a human patient who received an intestinal transplant. Each CDR3 is given with its conserved first and last residue. D genes are given only for firm matches. Clone size is stated in some rows and not others, as once, few, many or a class when expanded.

CDR3 protein: CASSDVAGGSYNEQFF
CDR3 DNA: TGTGCCAGTAGTGACGTAGCGGGAGGATCCTACAATGAGCAGTTCTTC
V gene: TRBV19
J gene: TRBJ2-1
D gene: TRBD2
clone size: -

CDR3 protein: CASSSGIRANEQFF
CDR3 DNA: TGTGCCAGCAGTTCCGGGATCAGAGCGAATGAGCAGTTCTTC
V gene: TRBV6-5
J gene: TRBJ2-1
D gene: -
clone size: -

CDR3 protein: CASSSTGGRNQPQHF
CDR3 DNA: TGCGCCAGCAGCTCCACGGGGGGGAGGAATCAGCCCCAGCATTTT
V gene: TRBV5-1
J gene: TRBJ1-5
D gene: -
clone size: few

CDR3 protein: CASSLPAGGHLGTGELFF
CDR3 DNA: TGTGCCAGCAGCTTACCAGCGGGGGGGCACTTGGGAACCGGGGAGCTGTTTTTT
V gene: TRBV7-6
J gene: TRBJ2-2
D gene: TRBD2
clone size: -

CDR3 protein: CASSYGQYISANGYTF
CDR3 DNA: TGTGCCAGCAGTTACGGGCAGTACATCTCGGCTAATGGCTACACCTTC
V gene: TRBV6-5
J gene: TRBJ1-2
D gene: -
clone size: medium-sized

CDR3 protein: CASSLGAGYSNQPQHF
CDR3 DNA: TGTGCCAGCAGCTTGGGGGCAGGATATAGCAATCAGCCCCAGCATTTT
V gene: TRBV5-6
J gene: TRBJ1-5
D gene: -
clone size: medium-sized

CDR3 protein: CASSSLAGGPRETQYF
CDR3 DNA: TGCGCCAGCAGCTCCCTAGCGGGAGGGCCGAGAGAGACCCAGTACTTC
V gene: TRBV5-1
J gene: TRBJ2-5
D gene: TRBD2
clone size: once

CDR3 protein: CASSLFGSTGELFF
CDR3 DNA: TGTGCCAGCAGTTTATTTGGGTCCACCGGGGAGCTGTTTTTT
V gene: TRBV28
J gene: TRBJ2-2
D gene: -
clone size: -

CDR3 protein: CASSTRPGQGIYNEQFF
CDR3 DNA: TGTGCCAGCAGCACGAGACCGGGACAGGGTATCTACAATGAGCAGTTCTTC
V gene: TRBV7-9
J gene: TRBJ2-1
D gene: TRBD1
clone size: -

CDR3 protein: CASSFSRDAYNSPLHF
CDR3 DNA: TGTGCCAGCAGCTTTTCGCGGGACGCATATAATTCACCCCTCCACTTT
V gene: TRBV5-4
J gene: TRBJ1-6
D gene: -
clone size: few

CDR3 protein: CASSQDWASGANEQFF
CDR3 DNA: TGTGCCAGCAGCCAAGATTGGGCTAGCGGGGCCAATGAGCAGTTCTTC
V gene: TRBV5-5
J gene: TRBJ2-1
D gene: TRBD2
clone size: few

CDR3 protein: CASSYSAADYGYTF
CDR3 DNA: TGTGCCAGCAGTTACTCGGCAGCAGACTATGGCTACACCTTC
V gene: TRBV6-6
J gene: TRBJ1-2
D gene: -
clone size: few

CDR3 protein: CASSPGEKLFF
CDR3 DNA: TGTGCCAGCTCACCAGGGGAAAAACTGTTTTTT
V gene: TRBV18
J gene: TRBJ1-4
D gene: -
clone size: medium-sized

CDR3 protein: CASSYIWTGGHEQYF
CDR3 DNA: TGTGCCAGCAGTTACATATGGACGGGAGGGCACGAGCAGTACTTC
V gene: TRBV6-5
J gene: TRBJ2-7
D gene: TRBD2
clone size: -

CDR3 protein: CASSWDSGSGKTQYF
CDR3 DNA: TGTGCCAGCAGTTGGGATAGCGGGAGTGGAAAGACCCAGTACTTC
V gene: TRBV6-5
J gene: TRBJ2-5
D gene: TRBD2
clone size: -

CDR3 protein: CASSFSGGAYEQYF
CDR3 DNA: TGTGCCAGCAGTTTTTCAGGGGGCGCGTACGAGCAGTACTTC
V gene: TRBV6-5
J gene: TRBJ2-7
D gene: TRBD1
clone size: -

CDR3 protein: CASRPGQQIQPQHF
CDR3 DNA: TGTGCCAGCAGACCGGGACAGCAAATTCAGCCCCAGCATTTT
V gene: TRBV6-6
J gene: TRBJ1-5
D gene: TRBD1
clone size: once

CDR3 protein: CASSTDRGWGTDTQYF
CDR3 DNA: TGCGCCAGCAGCACAGACAGGGGCTGGGGCACAGATACGCAGTATTTT
V gene: TRBV4-1
J gene: TRBJ2-3
D gene: TRBD1
clone size: few

CDR3 protein: CASSPGTGLSYEQYF
CDR3 DNA: TGTGCCAGCTCACCAGGGACAGGCCTCTCCTACGAGCAGTACTTC
V gene: TRBV18
J gene: TRBJ2-7
D gene: TRBD1
clone size: medium-sized

CDR3 protein: CASSRDWYYGYTF
CDR3 DNA: TGTGCCAGCTCCAGGGATTGGTACTATGGCTACACCTTC
V gene: TRBV25-1
J gene: TRBJ1-2
D gene: -
clone size: medium-sized

CDR3 protein: CASSLARGLGNTEAFF
CDR3 DNA: TGTGCCAGCAGCTTAGCCAGGGGATTAGGGAACACTGAAGCTTTCTTT
V gene: TRBV7-9
J gene: TRBJ1-1
D gene: -
clone size: -

CDR3 protein: CASSIWAFPTGELFF
CDR3 DNA: TGTGCCAGCAGTATTTGGGCCTTTCCCACCGGGGAGCTGTTTTTT
V gene: TRBV6-5
J gene: TRBJ2-2
D gene: -
clone size: -

CDR3 protein: CASSMGLRGNTIYF
CDR3 DNA: TGTGCCAGCAGTATGGGGCTGCGTGGAAACACCATATATTTT
V gene: TRBV2
J gene: TRBJ1-3
D gene: -
clone size: -

CDR3 protein: CATNPGQNTEAFF
CDR3 DNA: TGTGCCACCAACCCGGGACAGAACACTGAAGCTTTCTTT
V gene: TRBV6-6
J gene: TRBJ1-1
D gene: -
clone size: few

CDR3 protein: CASSQGVRDSYNEQFF
CDR3 DNA: TGTGCCAGCAGCCAAGGCGTCCGGGACTCTTACAATGAGCAGTTCTTC
V gene: TRBV4-2
J gene: TRBJ2-1
D gene: -
clone size: -

CDR3 protein: CASSFYQAGTDTQYF
CDR3 DNA: TGTGCCAGCAGCTTCTATCAAGCTGGGACAGATACGCAGTATTTT
V gene: TRBV7-6
J gene: TRBJ2-3
D gene: -
clone size: -

CDR3 protein: CASSEYPVPEQFF
CDR3 DNA: TGTGCCAGCAGTGAATATCCGGTCCCGGAGCAGTTCTTC
V gene: TRBV6-5
J gene: TRBJ2-1
D gene: -
clone size: -

CDR3 protein: CASASGTGNNEQFF
CDR3 DNA: TGTGCCAGCGCGTCCGGGACTGGAAACAATGAGCAGTTCTTC
V gene: TRBV6-9
J gene: TRBJ2-1
D gene: -
clone size: few

CDR3 protein: CASSPNGGAETQYF
CDR3 DNA: TGTGCCAGCTCACCAAACGGGGGGGCAGAGACCCAGTACTTC
V gene: TRBV18
J gene: TRBJ2-5
D gene: TRBD2
clone size: -

CDR3 protein: CASSPGSSYNSPLHF
CDR3 DNA: TGTGCCAGCAGCCCGGGGAGCTCCTATAATTCACCCCTCCACTTT
V gene: TRBV5-4
J gene: TRBJ1-6
D gene: -
clone size: once

CDR3 protein: CASSQGIGQSSFYEQYF
CDR3 DNA: TGTGCCAGCAGCCAGGGAATCGGACAGAGCTCATTCTACGAGCAGTACTTC
V gene: TRBV14
J gene: TRBJ2-7
D gene: -
clone size: -

CDR3 protein: CASTPDRGRGTQYF
CDR3 DNA: TGTGCCAGTACCCCCGACAGGGGACGTGGTACGCAGTATTTT
V gene: TRBV19
J gene: TRBJ2-3
D gene: TRBD1
clone size: few

CDR3 protein: CASSQPGLAGKTQYF
CDR3 DNA: TGTGCCAGCAGTCAGCCGGGACTAGCGGGAAAGACCCAGTACTTC
V gene: TRBV6-6
J gene: TRBJ2-5
D gene: TRBD2
clone size: few